The clone carrying this TCR beta chain was found once. The V and J ends lost 6 bases and 2 bases, in that order; junction bases with no gene match: 4. There are 13 residues in the CDR3. Germline V gene lookup returns CDR1 MNHEY and CDR2 SVGAGI. These data belong to a study of blood T cell repertoires in COVID-19. Study at large: Spain, Italy and the United States supplied samples that represented acute and convalescent COVID-19. T cells, B-cell-depleted T cells, or PBMCs supplied cDNA or gDNA.

In the source study's methods: Cell counts per sample came from amplifying reference gene primers. The repertoire was sequenced with immunoSEQ multiplex PCR; TCRdb's copy has only in-frame clones and lacks some. The V and J calls and the clone size are those of that table, but D and trimming were determined from the DNA. The sample lists about 340,000 clones; around 80% were seen once. The chain joins TRBV6-5 to TRBJ2-7; 7 bases line up with TRBD2. The sequenced sample was peripheral blood. The receptor's source is a man aged 30-40 years with active or convalescent COVID-19. CDR3 region: CASSSGGTYEQYF. CDR3 DNA: TGTGCCAGCAGCTCCGGGGGGACCTACGAGCAGTACTTC.